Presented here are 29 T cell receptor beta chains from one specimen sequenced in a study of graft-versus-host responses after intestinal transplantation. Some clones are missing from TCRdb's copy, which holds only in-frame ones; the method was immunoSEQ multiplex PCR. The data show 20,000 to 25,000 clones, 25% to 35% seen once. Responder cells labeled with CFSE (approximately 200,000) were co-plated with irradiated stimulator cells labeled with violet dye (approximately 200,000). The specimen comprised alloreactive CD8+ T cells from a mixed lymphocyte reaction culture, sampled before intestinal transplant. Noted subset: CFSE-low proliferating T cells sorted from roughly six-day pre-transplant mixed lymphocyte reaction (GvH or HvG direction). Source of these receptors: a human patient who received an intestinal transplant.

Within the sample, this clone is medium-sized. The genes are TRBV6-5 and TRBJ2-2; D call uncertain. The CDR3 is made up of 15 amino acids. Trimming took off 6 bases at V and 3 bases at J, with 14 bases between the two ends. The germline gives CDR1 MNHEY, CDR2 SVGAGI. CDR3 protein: CASSHGDADTGELFF. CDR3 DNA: TGTGCCAGCAGCCACGGCGATGCCGACACCGGGGAGCTGTTTTTT.

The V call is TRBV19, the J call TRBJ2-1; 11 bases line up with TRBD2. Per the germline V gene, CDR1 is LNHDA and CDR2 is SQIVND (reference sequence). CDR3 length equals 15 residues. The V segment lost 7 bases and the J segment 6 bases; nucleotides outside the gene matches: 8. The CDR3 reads CASKRRLAGLNEQFF. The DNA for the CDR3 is TGTGCCAGTAAGAGGAGACTAGCGGGGCTCAATGAGCAGTTCTTC.

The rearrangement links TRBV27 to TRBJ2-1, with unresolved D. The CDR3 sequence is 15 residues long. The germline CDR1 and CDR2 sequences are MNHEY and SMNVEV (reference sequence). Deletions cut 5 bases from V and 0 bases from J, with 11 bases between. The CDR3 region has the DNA TGTGCCAGCAGTGACGATCTTAGCTCCTACAATGAGCAGTTCTTC. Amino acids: CASSDDLSSYNEQFF.

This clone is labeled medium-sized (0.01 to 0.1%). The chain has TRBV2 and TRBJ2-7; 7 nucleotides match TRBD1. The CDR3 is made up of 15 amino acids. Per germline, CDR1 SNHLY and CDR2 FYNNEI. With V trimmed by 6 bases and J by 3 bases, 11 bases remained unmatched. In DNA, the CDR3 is TGTGCCAGCAGGGAGCTGACAGGGCTTAGCTACGAGCAGTACTTC. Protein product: CASRELTGLSYEQYF.

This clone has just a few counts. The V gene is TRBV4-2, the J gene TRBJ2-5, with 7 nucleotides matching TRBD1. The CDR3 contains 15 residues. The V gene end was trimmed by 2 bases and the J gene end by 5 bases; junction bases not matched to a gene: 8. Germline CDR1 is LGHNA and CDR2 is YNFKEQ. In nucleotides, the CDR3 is TGTGCCAGCAGCCAAAGGGACAGCCTCGGGGAGACCCAGTACTTC. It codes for CASSQRDSLGETQYF.

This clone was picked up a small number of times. The CDR3 loop is CASTPGGNQPQHF. CDR3 DNA: TGTGCCAGCACCCCTGGGGGCAATCAGCCCCAGCATTTT. J is TRBJ1-5 and V is TRBV6-6; D unclear. There are 13 residues in the CDR3. CDR1 and CDR2 from the germline V gene are MNHNY and SVGAGI (reference sequence). Trimming stripped 7 bases from V and 2 bases from J, with 9 bases between.

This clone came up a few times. CDR3 region: CASSPGTPNYEQYF. The CDR3 nucleotides are TGTGCCAGCAGTCCTGGGACTCCCAACTACGAGCAGTACTTC. The chain has TRBV27 and TRBJ2-7; tentatively, D is TRBD2 (6 bases). CDR3 length: 14 amino acids. V dropped 5 bases and J dropped 3 bases, with 14 bases sitting between them. Germline CDR1 is MNHEY and CDR2 is SMNVEV (reference sequence).

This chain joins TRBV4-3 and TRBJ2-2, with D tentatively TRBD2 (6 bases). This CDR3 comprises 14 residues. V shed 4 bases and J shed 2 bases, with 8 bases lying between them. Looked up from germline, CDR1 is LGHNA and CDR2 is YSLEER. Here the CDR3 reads CASSPGLNTGELFF. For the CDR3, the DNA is TGCGCCAGCAGCCCGGGACTCAACACCGGGGAGCTGTTTTTT.

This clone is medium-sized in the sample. CDR3 residues: CASSFGVAGNTIYF. Here the CDR3 DNA reads TGTGCCAGCAGTTTCGGGGTAGCTGGAAACACCATATATTTT. The chain combines TRBV6-5 with TRBJ1-3; D unclear. Between the trimmed V and J ends, which lost 4 bases and 2 bases, there was a span of 9 bases. The germline gives CDR1 MNHEY, CDR2 SVGAGI. The CDR3 is 14 amino acids.

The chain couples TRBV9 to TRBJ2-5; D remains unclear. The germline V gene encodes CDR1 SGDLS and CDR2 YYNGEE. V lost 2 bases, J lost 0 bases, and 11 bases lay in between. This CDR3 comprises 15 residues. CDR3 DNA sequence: TGTGCCAGCAGCGTGGGTAGCTCCCACCAAGAGACCCAGTACTTC. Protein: CASSVGSSHQETQYF.

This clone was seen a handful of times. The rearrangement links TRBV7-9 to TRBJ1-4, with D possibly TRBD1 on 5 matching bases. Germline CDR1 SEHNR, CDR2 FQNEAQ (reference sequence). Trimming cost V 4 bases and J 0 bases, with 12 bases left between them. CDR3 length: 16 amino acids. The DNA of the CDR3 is TGTGCCAGCAGCTCCCGGGACGCTGCAACTAATGAAAAACTGTTTTTT. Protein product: CASSSRDAATNEKLFF.

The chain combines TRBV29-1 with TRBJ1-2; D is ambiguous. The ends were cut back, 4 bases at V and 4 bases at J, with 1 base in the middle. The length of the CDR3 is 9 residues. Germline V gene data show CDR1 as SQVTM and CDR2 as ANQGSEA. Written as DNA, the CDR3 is TGCAGCGTTGCCTATGGCTACACCTTC. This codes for CSVAYGYTF.

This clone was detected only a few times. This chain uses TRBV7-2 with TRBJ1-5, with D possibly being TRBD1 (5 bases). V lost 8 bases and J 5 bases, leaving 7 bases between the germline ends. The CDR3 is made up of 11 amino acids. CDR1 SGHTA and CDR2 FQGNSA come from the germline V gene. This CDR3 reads CASGGHQPQHF. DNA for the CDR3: TGTGCCAGCGGGGGACATCAGCCCCAGCATTTT.

The CDR3 nucleotides read TGTGCCAGCAGAAAGGGACAGCGTACCAATGAAGCTTTCTTT. This encodes CASRKGQRTNEAFF. The chain has TRBV6-5 and TRBJ1-1, with TRBD1 identical over 7 bases. Trimming removed 6 bases from V and 7 bases from J; junction bases left unmatched: 11. The germline V gene encodes CDR1 MNHEY and CDR2 SVGAGI. The CDR3 is 14 amino acids.

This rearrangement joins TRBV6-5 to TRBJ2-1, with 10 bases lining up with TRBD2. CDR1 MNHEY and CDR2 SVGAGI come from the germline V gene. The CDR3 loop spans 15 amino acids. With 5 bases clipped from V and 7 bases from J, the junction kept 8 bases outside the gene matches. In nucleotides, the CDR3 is TGTGCCAGCAGTGGCTTAGCGGGGGGCATAAATGAGCAGTTCTTC. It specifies CASSGLAGGINEQFF.

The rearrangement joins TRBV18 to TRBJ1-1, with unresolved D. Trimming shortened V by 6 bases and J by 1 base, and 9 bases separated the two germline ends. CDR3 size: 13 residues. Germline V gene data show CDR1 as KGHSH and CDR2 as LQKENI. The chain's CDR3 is CASSPERNTEAFF. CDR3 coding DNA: TGTGCCAGCTCTCCGGAACGGAACACTGAAGCTTTCTTT. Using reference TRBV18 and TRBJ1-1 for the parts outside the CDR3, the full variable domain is NAGVMQNPRHLVRRRGQEARLRCSPMKGHSHVYWYRQLPEEGLKFMVYLQKENIIDESGMPKERFSAEFPKEGPSILRIQQVVRGDSAAYFCASSPERNTEAFFGQGTRLTVV.

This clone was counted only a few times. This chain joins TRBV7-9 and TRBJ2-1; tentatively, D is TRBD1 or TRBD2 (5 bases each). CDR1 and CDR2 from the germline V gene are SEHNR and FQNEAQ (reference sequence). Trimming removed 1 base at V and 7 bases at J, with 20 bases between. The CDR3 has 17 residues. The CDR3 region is CASSLGFGGRERNEQFF. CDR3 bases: TGTGCCAGCAGCTTAGGGTTCGGCGGCAGGGAGAGGAATGAGCAGTTCTTC.

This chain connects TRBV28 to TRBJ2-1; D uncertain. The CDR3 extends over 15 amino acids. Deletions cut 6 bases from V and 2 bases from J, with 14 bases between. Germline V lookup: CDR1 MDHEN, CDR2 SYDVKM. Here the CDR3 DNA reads TGTGCCAGCAGCTTGGCCGCCACCACCTACAATGAGCAGTTCTTC. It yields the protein CASSLAATTYNEQFF.

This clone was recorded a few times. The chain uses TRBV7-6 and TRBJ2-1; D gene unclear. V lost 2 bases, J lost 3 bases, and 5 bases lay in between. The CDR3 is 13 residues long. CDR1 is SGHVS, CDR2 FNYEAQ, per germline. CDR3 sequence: CASSLFGYNEQFF. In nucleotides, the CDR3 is TGTGCCAGCAGCTTATTCGGCTACAATGAGCAGTTCTTC.

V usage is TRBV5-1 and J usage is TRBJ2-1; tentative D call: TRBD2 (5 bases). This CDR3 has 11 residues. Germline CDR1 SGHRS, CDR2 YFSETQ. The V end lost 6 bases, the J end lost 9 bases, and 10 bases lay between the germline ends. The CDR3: CASTRGIEQFF. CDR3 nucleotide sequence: TGCGCCAGCACACGGGGAATTGAGCAGTTCTTC.

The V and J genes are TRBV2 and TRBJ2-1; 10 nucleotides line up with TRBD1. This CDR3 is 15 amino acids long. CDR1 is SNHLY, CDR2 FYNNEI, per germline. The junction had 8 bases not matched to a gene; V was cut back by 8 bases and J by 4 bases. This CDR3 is CASGATGGPYNEQFF. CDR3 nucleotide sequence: TGTGCCAGCGGGGCGACAGGGGGCCCTTACAATGAGCAGTTCTTC.

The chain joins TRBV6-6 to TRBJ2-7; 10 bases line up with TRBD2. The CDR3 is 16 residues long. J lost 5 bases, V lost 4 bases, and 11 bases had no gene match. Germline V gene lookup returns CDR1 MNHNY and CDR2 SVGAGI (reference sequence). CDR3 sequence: CASSLTPSGSSDEQYF. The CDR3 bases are TGTGCCAGCAGTTTGACCCCTAGCGGGAGTAGCGACGAGCAGTACTTC.

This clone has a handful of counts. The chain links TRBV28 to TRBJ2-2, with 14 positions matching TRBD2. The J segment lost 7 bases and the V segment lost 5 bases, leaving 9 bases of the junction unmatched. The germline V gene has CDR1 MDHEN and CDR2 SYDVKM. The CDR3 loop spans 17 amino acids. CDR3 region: CASSTPLTSGRDGELFF. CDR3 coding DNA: TGTGCCAGCAGTACCCCCCTGACTAGCGGGAGGGACGGGGAGCTGTTTTTT.

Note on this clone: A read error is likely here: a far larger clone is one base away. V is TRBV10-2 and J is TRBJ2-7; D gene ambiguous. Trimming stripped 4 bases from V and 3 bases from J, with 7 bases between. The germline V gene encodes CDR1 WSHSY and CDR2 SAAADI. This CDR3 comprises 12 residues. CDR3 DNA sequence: TGCGCCAGCAGTGGGACGCTCTACGAGCAGTACTTC. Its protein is CASSGTLYEQYF.

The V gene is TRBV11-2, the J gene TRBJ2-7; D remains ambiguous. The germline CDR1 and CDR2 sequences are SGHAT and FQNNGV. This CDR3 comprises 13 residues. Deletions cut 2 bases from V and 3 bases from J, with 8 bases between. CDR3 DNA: TGTGCCAGCAGCTTAATTTTGGACTACGAGCAGTACTTC. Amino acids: CASSLILDYEQYF.

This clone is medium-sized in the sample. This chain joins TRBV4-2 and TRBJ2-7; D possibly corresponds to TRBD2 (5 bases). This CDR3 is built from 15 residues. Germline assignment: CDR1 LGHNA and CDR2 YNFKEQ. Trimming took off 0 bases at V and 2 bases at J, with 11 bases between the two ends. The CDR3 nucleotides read TGTGCCAGCAGCCAAGAGACCCTAGCAACCTACGAGCAGTACTTC. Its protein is CASSQETLATYEQYF.

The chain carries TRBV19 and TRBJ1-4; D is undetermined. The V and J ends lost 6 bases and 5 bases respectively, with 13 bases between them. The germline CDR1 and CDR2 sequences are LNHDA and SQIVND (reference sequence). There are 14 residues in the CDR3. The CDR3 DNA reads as TGTGCCAGTAGCACGTATCCTGAGAATGAAAAACTGTTTTTT. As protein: CASSTYPENEKLFF.

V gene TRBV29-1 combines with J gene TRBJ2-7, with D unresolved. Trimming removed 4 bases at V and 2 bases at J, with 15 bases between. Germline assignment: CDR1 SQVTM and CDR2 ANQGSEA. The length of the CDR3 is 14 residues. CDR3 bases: TGCAGCGTTGTCGAAGTAGGCAGAGCCTACGAGCAGTACTTC. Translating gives CSVVEVGRAYEQYF.

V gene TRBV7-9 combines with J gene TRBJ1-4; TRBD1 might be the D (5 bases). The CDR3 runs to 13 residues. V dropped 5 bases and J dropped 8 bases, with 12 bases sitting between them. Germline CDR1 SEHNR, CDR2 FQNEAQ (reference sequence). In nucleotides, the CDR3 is TGTGCCAGCAGCCCAGTAAACAGGGAAAAACTGTTTTTT. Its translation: CASSPVNREKLFF. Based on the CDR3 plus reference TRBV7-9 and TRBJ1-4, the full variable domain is DTGVSQNPRHKITKRGQNVTFRCDPISEHNRLYWYRQTLGQGPEFLTYFQNEAQLEKSRLLSDRFSAERPKGSFSTLEIQRTEQGDSAMYLCASSPVNREKLFFGSGTQLSVL.